The 18 T cell receptor beta chains reported below all come from one sample, sequenced in a study of beta chain features in type 1 diabetes. What was sequenced were expressed TCRB transcripts, since all of the isolated RNA had been reverse transcribed. Sequenced by immunoSEQ multiplex PCR; TCRdb stores in-frame clones only, minus some. The data hold 970,000 or so clones, with 15% to 20% observed a single time. The specimen was naive CD4+ T cells from blood. The source of these receptors is a woman under 30 in good health.

Only a few counts were recorded for this clone. The chain carries TRBV7-2 and TRBJ1-1; unclear D gene. Germline CDR1 reads SGHTA; CDR2 reads FQGNSA. This CDR3 spans 12 amino acids. V was clipped by 6 bases and J by 0 bases, with 5 bases between them. The CDR3 region has the DNA TGTGCCAGCAGAATACTGAACACTGAAGCTTTCTTT. Translating it yields CASRILNTEAFF.

This clone has just a few counts. This sequence joins TRBV7-2 and TRBJ2-1; 8 nucleotides match TRBD2. Trimming cost V 3 bases and J 7 bases; bases outside gene matches: 5. CDR1 and CDR2 (germline): SGHTA, FQGNSA. The length of the CDR3 is 14 residues. The CDR3 loop is CASSFGLAQNEQFF. The CDR3 bases are TGTGCCAGCAGCTTTGGACTAGCTCAGAATGAGCAGTTCTTC.

This clone appeared a few times. The chain joins TRBV10-3 to TRBJ2-3; D remains unclear. The V gene's germline CDR1 is ENHRY and CDR2 SYGVKD. The CDR3 consists of 13 residues. The ends were cut back, 8 bases at V and 1 base at J, with 10 bases in the middle. The CDR3 here is CAICGEGTDTQYF. The CDR3 region has the DNA TGTGCCATCTGCGGAGAAGGCACAGATACGCAGTATTTT.

There are a few counts of this clone. Other DNA sequences within the sample encode an identical CDR3. The chain is built from TRBV9 and TRBJ2-1; TRBD2 might be the D (6 bases). The V end lost 0 bases, the J end lost 0 bases, and 10 bases lay between the germline ends. The germline gives CDR1 SGDLS, CDR2 YYNGEE. The CDR3 extends over 16 amino acids. The CDR3 reads CASSVVSGSSYNEQFF. The DNA of the CDR3 is TGTGCCAGCAGCGTAGTTAGCGGAAGCTCCTACAATGAGCAGTTCTTC.

This clone was seen a handful of times. The chain links TRBV11-1 to TRBJ2-1, with 8 bases matching TRBD2. CDR3 length: 18 amino acids. The V and J ends lost 4 bases and 4 bases, in that order; junction bases with no gene match: 15. The V gene's germline CDR1 is SGHAT and CDR2 FQDESV (reference sequence). This chain's CDR3 is CASSSDQHIAGRYNEQFF. Written as DNA, the CDR3 is TGTGCCAGCAGCTCTGACCAACATATAGCGGGACGTTACAATGAGCAGTTCTTC. Full variable domain (remainder filled in from reference TRBV11-1 and TRBJ2-1): EAEVAQSPRYKITEKSQAVAFWCDPISGHATLYWYRQILGQGPELLVQFQDESVVDDSQLPKDRFSAERLKGVDSTLKIQPAELGDSAMYLCASSSDQHIAGRYNEQFFGPGTRLTVL.

The chain recombines TRBV5-6 with TRBJ1-5, with TRBD1 matching 9 bases. Germline values: CDR1 SGHDT, CDR2 YYEEEE. V lost 4 bases, J lost 4 bases, and 3 bases stayed unmatched. This CDR3 has 14 residues. The CDR3 here is CASSVQGANQPQHF. The CDR3 DNA reads TGTGCCAGCAGCGTACAGGGGGCAAATCAGCCCCAGCATTTT.

The V call is TRBV4-2, the J call TRBJ2-7, with 7 positions matching TRBD1. The CDR3 has 19 amino acids. Trimming at V came to 0 bases and at J to 1 base, leaving 15 bases not matched to a gene. Per germline, CDR1 LGHNA and CDR2 YNFKEQ. The CDR3 region is CASSQDYFRQGIGSYEQYF. DNA of the CDR3: TGTGCCAGCAGCCAAGATTATTTTCGACAGGGTATTGGGTCCTACGAGCAGTACTTC.

To note about this clone: Since a much larger clone is just one base distant, this may be a read error. This sample includes further DNA sequences coding for the same CDR3. This sequence joins TRBV7-9 and TRBJ1-1, with unresolved D. Germline lookup yields CDR1 SEHNR and CDR2 FQNEAQ (reference sequence). Deletions cut 1 base from V and 1 base from J, with 4 bases between. This CDR3 is built from 13 residues. The CDR3 spells CASSLEGNTEAFF. CDR3 sequence (DNA): TGTGCCAGCAGCTTAGAGGGGAACACTGAAGCTTTCTTT.

This clone has just one count. V usage is TRBV7-3 and J usage is TRBJ2-3; 8 nucleotides match TRBD2. Germline CDR1 and CDR2: SGHTA and FQGTGA. CDR3 size: 16 residues. V lost 3 bases to trimming and J lost 2 bases; unmatched junction nucleotides: 7. The CDR3: CASSLGTGGNTDTQYF. The CDR3 DNA reads TGTGCCAGCAGCTTGGGTACGGGAGGGAACACAGATACGCAGTATTTT. The variable domain in full, with the rest retrieved from reference TRBV7-3 and TRBJ2-3, is GAGVSQTPSNKVTEKGKYVELRCDPISGHTALYWYRQSLGQGPEFLIYFQGTGAADDSGLPNDRFFAVRPEGSVSTLKIQRTERGDSAVYLCASSLGTGGNTDTQYFGPGTRLTVL.

The rearrangement links TRBV11-2 to TRBJ2-7, with no clear D. Germline V gene sequence: CDR1 SGHAT, CDR2 FQNNGV. V lost 6 bases and J 0 bases, leaving 6 bases between the germline ends. There are 12 residues in the CDR3. The CDR3 bases are TGTGCCAGCAGACCCGACTCCTACGAGCAGTACTTC. Translating gives CASRPDSYEQYF.

This clone was detected a few times. The chain carries TRBV14 and TRBJ2-1; D call uncertain. The CDR3 covers 14 residues. Germline-derived CDR1 and CDR2 are SGHDN and FVKESK. V dropped 1 base and J dropped 6 bases, with 10 bases sitting between them. CDR3 region: CASSQARNFNEQFF. CDR3 sequence (DNA): TGTGCCAGCAGCCAAGCGAGGAATTTCAATGAGCAGTTCTTC.

The V call is TRBV6-6, the J call TRBJ2-2; 7 positions agree with TRBD2. Germline V CDR1 and CDR2: MNHNY, SVGAGI (reference sequence). Trimming cost V 4 bases and J 4 bases; bases outside gene matches: 6. This CDR3 contains 15 residues. The CDR3 loop reads CASSSAGAPTGELFF. CDR3 coding DNA: TGTGCCAGCAGTTCGGCGGGAGCCCCCACCGGGGAGCTGTTTTTT.

The V call is TRBV6-5, the J call TRBJ2-7; the D is unclear. Germline V CDR1 and CDR2: MNHEY, SVGAGI. This CDR3 is built from 14 residues. V was clipped by 5 bases and J by 4 bases, with 15 bases between them. The CDR3 loop reads CASSRKLTDYEQYF. CDR3 bases: TGTGCCAGCAGTCGTAAGCTAACAGATTACGAGCAGTACTTC.

This clone was counted between two and nine times. The V gene is TRBV13, the J gene TRBJ2-5; D call uncertain. V gave up 0 bases and J gave up 0 bases, with 23 bases separating them. Germline lookup yields CDR1 PRHDT and CDR2 FYEKMQ (reference sequence). This CDR3 has 20 amino acids. CDR3 loop: CASSLGRTMTNRIDQETQYF. In DNA, the CDR3 is TGTGCCAGCAGCTTAGGCCGAACTATGACCAACAGAATCGACCAAGAGACCCAGTACTTC.

This sequence joins TRBV29-1 and TRBJ2-1, with a weak D call TRBD1 (6 bases). Germline V gives CDR1 SQVTM, CDR2 ANQGSEA. The V and J ends lost 3 bases and 8 bases respectively, with 23 bases between them. This CDR3 region has 16 residues. The CDR3, as DNA: TGCAGCGTTGAGGCTCTGAAGTCAGGGGCTATCGATGAGCAGTTCTTC. Amino acids: CSVEALKSGAIDEQFF.

V and J are TRBV28 and TRBJ2-6; 10 bases line up with TRBD2. V shed 6 bases and J 2 bases; nucleotides not matched to a gene: 7. The CDR3 extends over 17 amino acids. Germline V gene data show CDR1 as MDHEN and CDR2 as SYDVKM. This CDR3 reads CASRLNGLAAGANVLTF. The DNA for the CDR3 is TGTGCCAGCAGATTAAATGGACTAGCGGCTGGGGCCAACGTCCTGACTTTC.

This clone was seen a few times. The CDR3 loop reads CASSPTGSRYNEQFF. DNA for the CDR3: TGTGCCAGCAGCCCGACAGGTTCTCGCTACAATGAGCAGTTCTTC. V and J are TRBV7-9 and TRBJ2-1; tentative D call: TRBD1 (6 bases). CDR3 length: 15 amino acids. CDR1 is SEHNR and CDR2 is FQNEAQ in the germline V gene (reference sequence). V lost 5 bases to trimming and J lost 3 bases, with 14 bases between them.

In DNA form, the CDR3 reads TGTGCCAGCTCACCATTGCCTAGCGGAGTCACAGATACGCAGTATTTT. Residues: CASSPLPSGVTDTQYF. The chain has TRBV18 and TRBJ2-3; 7 bases fit TRBD2. CDR1 is KGHSH, CDR2 LQKENI, per germline. The CDR3 runs to 16 residues. V dropped 2 bases and J dropped 2; count of bases not matched to a gene: 7.